A selection of T cell receptor beta chains follows, all from one sample in a study of T cell responses to AZD1222 COVID-19 vaccine. Sequenced by immunoSEQ multiplex PCR; TCRdb stores in-frame clones only, minus some. The top ten hold 12% of the sample, which has over 90,000 clones, 70% to 90% seen once. This specimen was peripheral blood, taken 28 days after the second AZD1222 dose. The receptors derive from an adult who received the AZD1222 COVID-19 vaccine. CDR3s include the opening cysteine and the closing phenylalanine or tryptophan. The order of the fields is D gene, V gene, J gene, clone size, CDR3 DNA, CDR3 protein. D genes are given only for firm matches. The size entry is marked missing in some rows and otherwise reads once, few, many or a size class.

TRBD1	TRBV7-9	TRBJ2-6	NA	TGTGCCAGCAGCTTTGGACAGGGTGGGGCCAACGTCCTGACTTTC	CASSFGQGGANVLTF
TRBD1	TRBV9	TRBJ1-4	NA	TGTGCCAGCAGCTCAACACGGACAGGGTTTGGGGAAAAACTGTTTTTT	CASSSTRTGFGEKLFF
NA	TRBV4-3	TRBJ1-6	once	TGCGCCAGCAGCCAAGACCAGGGTTTGAGCTATAATTCACCCCTCCACTTT	CASSQDQGLSYNSPLHF
NA	TRBV10-3	TRBJ1-5	NA	TGTGCCATCAGTGAACAGGGAGGCAATCAGCCCCAGCATTTT	CAISEQGGNQPQHF
NA	TRBV6-2/TRBV6-3	TRBJ2-5	NA	TGTGCCAGCAGTTACGATCGACTACTAACCCAGTACTTC	CASSYDRLLTQYF
NA	TRBV21-1	TRBJ1-4	NA	TGTGCCAGCAAACGCCCTGAGAGAGGGGGCAATGAAAAACTGTTTTTT	CASKRPERGGNEKLFF
TRBD1	TRBV29-1	TRBJ1-1	NA	TGCAGCGTTGAGACAGGGGGCCGAGCTTTCTTT	CSVETGGRAFF
TRBD1	TRBV6-5	TRBJ1-6	NA	TGTGCCAGCAGTTACGGGACAGGGGGCAATTCACCCCTCCACTTT	CASSYGTGGNSPLHF
NA	TRBV28	TRBJ2-7	few	TGTGCCAGCAGCTGGGACTCGGGAAGGGGCGAGCAGTACTTC	CASSWDSGRGEQYF
NA	TRBV28	TRBJ2-3	once	TGTGCCAGCAGACTTAGGGCTGCGACGGCAGGACGCACAGATACGCAGTATTTT	CASRLRAATAGRTDTQYF
NA	TRBV7-9	TRBJ1-1	NA	TGTGCCAGCAGCTTGCAGGGAGGGACTGAAGCTTTCTTT	CASSLQGGTEAFF
NA	TRBV18	TRBJ2-7	NA	TGTGCCAGCTCAGAGGGGGCGGGGGAGCAGTACTTC	CASSEGAGEQYF
NA	TRBV13	TRBJ2-3	NA	TGTGCCAGCAGCTTAGTTGGAACAGATACGCAGTATTTT	CASSLVGTDTQYF
TRBD1	TRBV28	TRBJ1-1	NA	TGTGCCAGCAGTCTGGGACAGGTGTGGACTGAAGCTTTCTTT	CASSLGQVWTEAFF
NA	TRBV7-2	TRBJ1-2	NA	TGTGCCAGCAGCTTGCGGGGGGCTAACTATGGCTACACCTTC	CASSLRGANYGYTF
NA	TRBV7-2	TRBJ1-1	NA	TGTGCCAGCAGCACACAGCCGGGACAAAACACTGAAGCTTTCTTT	CASSTQPGQNTEAFF
NA	TRBV28	TRBJ2-3	NA	TGTGCCAGCAATCCCCAGATAGGGCTGGGGGTAGATACGCAGTATTTT	CASNPQIGLGVDTQYF
NA	TRBV11-3	TRBJ2-7	NA	TGTGCCAGCAGCTTAGAGGGCAACCCCACCTACGAGCAGTACTTC	CASSLEGNPTYEQYF
NA	TRBV18	TRBJ1-2	NA	TGTGCCAGCTCACCCAAGACGGATTTCGGTGGCTACACCTTC	CASSPKTDFGGYTF
NA	TRBV19	TRBJ2-5	NA	TGTGCCAGTAGCGAGATGAGGGGGGGGACCCAGTACTTC	CASSEMRGGTQYF
NA	TRBV5-1	TRBJ2-7	NA	TGCGCCAGCAGCTTGGGAGTTGGGACACCGGGTCACGAGCAGTACTTC	CASSLGVGTPGHEQYF
TRBD1	TRBV5-1	TRBJ2-5	NA	TGCGCCAGCAGCCCGGGGACAGAGCAAGAGACCCAGTACTTC	CASSPGTEQETQYF
NA	TRBV27	TRBJ2-7	NA	TGTGCCAGCAGTTTAGAGGCCTGGGGCGGCGTGGGCGAGCAGTACTTC	CASSLEAWGGVGEQYF
NA	TRBV29-1	TRBJ2-2	NA	TGCAGCGTTGGGACAGCCTCGAACACCGGGGAGCTGTTTTTT	CSVGTASNTGELFF
TRBD1	TRBV10-2	TRBJ1-3	NA	TGCGCCAGCAGTGAGTCTGGGGACAGGGGGTACACCATATATTTT	CASSESGDRGYTIYF
NA	TRBV7-8	TRBJ2-1	NA	TGTGCCAGCAGCTTAGGTAGGGGCTTCTCCTACAATGAGCAGTTCTTC	CASSLGRGFSYNEQFF
TRBD2	TRBV6-5	TRBJ2-7	NA	TGTGCCAGCAGTTCCGAAGCGGGGCCCTACGAGCAGTACTTC	CASSSEAGPYEQYF
NA	TRBV19	TRBJ2-3	NA	TGTGCCAGTAGTGCCCACAGGGATCCAGATACGCAGTATTTT	CASSAHRDPDTQYF
NA	TRBV5-1	TRBJ2-1	NA	TGCGCCAGCAGCCTACTGTCCCCATCAAACAATGAGCAGTTCTTC	CASSLLSPSNNEQFF
NA	TRBV20-1	TRBJ1-2	NA	TGCAGTGCTCCCCAGGGGCTTGGCTACACCTTC	CSAPQGLGYTF
TRBD1	TRBV5-6	TRBJ1-2	NA	TGTGCCAGCAGCTTGCCAGGGACAGGGGGGAACCACTATGGCTACACCTTC	CASSLPGTGGNHYGYTF
NA	TRBV5-1	TRBJ1-1	NA	TGCGCCAGCAGCTTTAGTCCCACTGAAGCTTTCTTT	CASSFSPTEAFF
TRBD1	TRBV5-4	TRBJ1-4	NA	TGTGCCAGCAGCTTGGGAGGACAGGGGGCCGGTGAAAAACTGTTTTTT	CASSLGGQGAGEKLFF
TRBD2	TRBV7-2	TRBJ2-5	NA	TGTGCCAGCAGCTTCCCAGCGGGGGGGCGTGAGACCCAGTACTTC	CASSFPAGGRETQYF
TRBD2	TRBV9	TRBJ2-3	NA	TGTGCCAGCAGCGTAGCGGCGGGGGGGACGGCAGATACGCAGTATTTT	CASSVAAGGTADTQYF
NA	TRBV25-1	TRBJ1-6	NA	TGTGCCAGCAGGGGGAGAGGCTCACCCCTCCACTTT	CASRGRGSPLHF
TRBD2	TRBV7-3	TRBJ2-3	NA	TGTGCCAGCAGCCCCCTTACGGGGGGTAGCACAGATACGCAGTATTTT	CASSPLTGGSTDTQYF
NA	TRBV5-4	TRBJ2-5	few	TGTGCCAGCAGCTTGGTAGGGAGGCAAGAGACCCAGTACTTC	CASSLVGRQETQYF
NA	TRBV11-2	TRBJ1-1	NA	TGTGCCAGCAGCTCAAGGGTGGTCACTGAAGCTTTCTTT	CASSSRVVTEAFF
NA	TRBV28	TRBJ1-1	NA	TGTGCCAGCTATACCAGGGATCGGACTGAAGCTTTCTTT	CASYTRDRTEAFF
NA	TRBV5-1	TRBJ1-3	NA	TGCGCCAGCAGCTTGGCCGGGAGCTCTGGAAACACCATATATTTT	CASSLAGSSGNTIYF
NA	TRBV3-1/TRBV3-2	TRBJ2-2	NA	TGTGCCAGCAGCCCAGACACCGGGGAGCTGTTTTTT	CASSPDTGELFF
TRBD2	TRBV29-1	TRBJ2-3	once	TGCAGCGTTGACGTTCGGGCTAGCGGGGTATTCGATACGCAGTATTTT	CSVDVRASGVFDTQYF
NA	TRBV6-4	TRBJ1-1	NA	TGTGCCAGCAGTGTCCAGATGAACACTGAAGCTTTCTTT	CASSVQMNTEAFF
NA	TRBV27	TRBJ2-3	NA	TGTGCCAGCAGTTTAGGGGTGACAGATACGCAGTATTTT	CASSLGVTDTQYF
NA	TRBV19	TRBJ1-5	NA	TGTGCCAGTACAAATTTAAATCAGCCCCAGCATTTT	CASTNLNQPQHF
NA	TRBV7-2	TRBJ1-5	NA	TGTGCCAGCAGCTCAACCGCACAGGGAGGTCAGCCCCAGCATTTT	CASSSTAQGGQPQHF
TRBD2	TRBV3-1/TRBV3-2	TRBJ2-1	once	TGTGCCAGCAGCCGAGCAGGGACTAGCGGGGGGGATGAGCAGTTCTTC	CASSRAGTSGGDEQFF
NA	TRBV12-3/TRBV12-4	TRBJ1-1	NA	TGTGCCAGCAGTTTACACGGGACTGAAGCTTTCTTT	CASSLHGTEAFF
NA	TRBV19	TRBJ1-1	NA	TGTGCCAGTAGTGAGAACATATCAGTTGGTGGAGCTTTCTTT	CASSENISVGGAFF
NA	TRBV19	TRBJ2-6	NA	TGTGCCAGTAGTATAGATCTATCTGGGGCCAACGTCCTGACTTTC	CASSIDLSGANVLTF
TRBD1	TRBV5-4	TRBJ2-7	NA	TGTGCCAGCAGCTCACGGACAGGCTCCTACGAGCAGTACTTC	CASSSRTGSYEQYF
NA	TRBV4-1	TRBJ2-2	NA	TGCGCCAGCAGCCAAGAGGGTACAGGGAGGGGTGGAACCGGGGAGCTGTTTTTT	CASSQEGTGRGGTGELFF